These 4 T cell receptor beta chains originate from one sample sequenced in a study of shared clonotypes between healthy human individuals. Produced via immunoSEQ multiplex PCR; TCRdb's table is partial and in-frame only. The sample carries under 300,000 clones, approximately 65% recorded once. The specimen sequenced was memory CD4+ T cells sorted from blood. Specified subset: CD45RA-negative fraction. These receptors originate from a man under 40 in good health.

This chain joins TRBV10-3 and TRBJ2-1, with D possibly matching TRBD2 (6 bases). The CDR3 extends over 15 amino acids. V was trimmed by 1 base and J by 0 bases, leaving 7 bases between them. Germline V gene lookup returns CDR1 ENHRY and CDR2 SYGVKD. The CDR3 nucleotides read TGTGCCATCAGTGAGTGGCGGGACTCCTACAATGAGCAGTTCTTC. Its translation: CAISEWRDSYNEQFF.

In this sample, this clone turned up a few times. The chain recombines TRBV2 with TRBJ2-4; D gene unclear. There are 15 residues in the CDR3. V gave up 3 bases and J gave up 0 bases, with 9 bases separating them. The germline V gene encodes CDR1 SNHLY and CDR2 FYNNEI. The CDR3 DNA reads as TGTGCCAGCAGTGAGTCCGCCCCAGCCAAAAACATTCAGTACTTC. Translated, it gives CASSESAPAKNIQYF.

The chain is built from TRBV18 and TRBJ2-4; D possibly corresponds to TRBD2 (6 bases). The CDR3 covers 14 residues. The V end was cut by 0 bases, the J end by 6 bases, with 9 bases between. CDR1 and CDR2 from the germline V gene are KGHSH and LQKENI. DNA for the CDR3: TGTGCCAGCTCACCACCGGGCGGGGTAAACATTCAGTACTTC. Translated: CASSPPGGVNIQYF.

This clone was recorded once. The V and J genes are TRBV30 and TRBJ1-1; no clear D. Trimming removed 1 base at V and 0 bases at J, with 6 bases between. This CDR3 spans 13 amino acids. In germline, CDR1 is GTSNPN, CDR2 SVGIG (reference sequence). CDR3 amino acids: CAWSAALNTEAFF. CDR3 in DNA: TGTGCCTGGAGTGCGGCTTTGAACACTGAAGCTTTCTTT.